The next 14 T cell receptor beta chains were all read from a single sample in a study of blood T cell repertoires in COVID-19. Profiled with immunoSEQ multiplex PCR; TCRdb holds only in-frame clones, not every one. The sample yields about 210,000 clones, 80% to 90% seen once. The sequenced sample was peripheral blood. These receptors all come from a woman over 75 with acute or convalescent COVID-19.

CDR3 nucleotide sequence: TGTGCCAGCAGTCATATAAGCGGGCCCCTCCACTTT. It translates to CASSHISGPLHF. The V and J genes are TRBV7-9 and TRBJ1-6; D gene uncertain. V lost 6 bases, J lost 13 bases, and 13 bases lay in between. There are 12 residues in the CDR3. The germline CDR1 and CDR2 sequences are SEHNR and FQNEAQ (reference sequence).

As regards this clone: At one end the junction does not follow the germline gene, possibly because of a read error. This chain uses TRBV5-1 with TRBJ2-3; 9 nucleotides align to TRBD1. Germline CDR1 is SGHRS and CDR2 is YFSETQ. The CDR3 is made up of 13 amino acids. CDR3 nucleotide sequence: TGCGCCAGCAGCTTGGACGGACAGGGGTCGGTGGGGTTT. Translation: CASSLDGQGSVGF.

The chain joins TRBV18 to TRBJ2-7; a weak D match, TRBD1 (5 bases). With 3 bases removed from V and 0 bases from J, the gap between germline ends came to 9 bases. The CDR3 is made up of 14 amino acids. The germline V gene has CDR1 KGHSH and CDR2 LQKENI. This CDR3 reads CASSPAGYSYEQYF. The CDR3, as DNA: TGTGCCAGCTCACCGGCAGGGTACTCCTACGAGCAGTACTTC.

This rearrangement joins TRBV5-4 to TRBJ1-1, with no clear D. CDR1 and CDR2 (germline): SGHNT, YYREEE (reference sequence). V lost 3 bases, J lost 3 bases, and 18 bases lay in between. CDR3 length: 16 amino acids. Written as DNA, the CDR3 is TGTGCCAGCAGCTCCCGGAGCGTGCGGTCGGACACTGAAGCTTTCTTT. It is translated as CASSSRSVRSDTEAFF.

CDR3 bases: TGTGCCAGCAGGGGCCGGGGAGCTGAAGCTTTCTTT. This codes for CASRGRGAEAFF. The chain employs TRBV28 and TRBJ1-1, with unresolved D. The V and J ends lost 6 bases and 6 bases respectively, with 11 bases between them. Per germline, CDR1 MDHEN and CDR2 SYDVKM. The CDR3 sequence is 12 residues long.

The V call is TRBV6-2 or TRBV6-3, the J call TRBJ1-1, with no clear D. Trimming cost V 2 bases and J 4 bases, with 17 bases left between them. Germline V gene lookup returns CDR1 MNHEY and CDR2 SVGEGT. The CDR3 totals 16 residues. The CDR3 loop is CASSYPGLPRGTEAFF. The CDR3, as DNA: TGTGCCAGCAGTTACCCTGGACTCCCTCGGGGCACTGAAGCTTTCTTT.

This chain connects TRBV5-1 to TRBJ1-2, with 8 bases fitting TRBD1. The CDR3 is made up of 14 amino acids. The J segment lost 5 bases and the V segment lost 4 bases, leaving 7 bases of the junction unmatched. From germline, CDR1 is SGHRS and CDR2 YFSETQ. CDR3 DNA: TGCGCCAGCAGCGGAGGGACAGGAGCTTATGGCTACACCTTC. Protein: CASSGGTGAYGYTF. Using reference TRBV5-1 and TRBJ1-2 for the parts outside the CDR3, the full variable domain is KAGVTQTPRYLIKTRGQQVTLSCSPISGHRSVSWYQQTPGQGLQFLFEYFSETQRNKGNFPGRFSGRQFSNSRSEMNVSTLELGDSALYLCASSGGTGAYGYTFGSGTRLTVV.

This chain joins TRBV7-2 and TRBJ2-7; TRBD1 matches at 11 bases. J lost 7 bases, V lost 2 bases, and 7 bases had no gene match. Germline V gene sequence: CDR1 SGHTA, CDR2 FQGNSA. CDR3 length: 15 residues. This chain's CDR3 is CASSLFGQGAGEQYF. CDR3 nucleotide sequence: TGTGCCAGCAGCTTATTTGGACAGGGGGCGGGGGAGCAGTACTTC.

The DNA of the CDR3 is TGCGCCAGCAGCCCAGGGACTATTCTCGGGACCCAGTACTTC. Translated: CASSPGTILGTQYF. V usage is TRBV5-1 and J usage is TRBJ2-5; the match to TRBD2 covers 7 bases. Per germline, CDR1 SGHRS and CDR2 YFSETQ. The CDR3 has 14 residues. V trimming: 4 bases; J trimming: 7 bases; junction bases outside the gene matches: 10.

The chain is built from TRBV6-5 and TRBJ1-2, with 7 bases matching TRBD1. Trimming removed 2 bases from V and 4 bases from J; junction bases left unmatched: 4. This CDR3 is 14 amino acids long. Germline CDR1 MNHEY, CDR2 SVGAGI. CDR3 loop: CASSYRDSSYGYTF. CDR3 nucleotide sequence: TGTGCCAGCAGTTACCGGGACAGTTCCTATGGCTACACCTTC.

The chain links TRBV6-6 to TRBJ2-1; TRBD2 matches at 12 bases. The CDR3 extends over 21 amino acids. V lost 6 bases to trimming and J lost 0 bases; unmatched junction nucleotides: 18. Per the germline V gene, CDR1 is MNHNY and CDR2 is SVGAGI (reference sequence). The CDR3 sequence is CASSYTPSGLAGVSSYNEQFF. The CDR3 DNA follows: TGTGCCAGCAGCTATACACCCTCGGGACTAGCGGGCGTAAGCTCCTACAATGAGCAGTTCTTC.

The CDR3 loop is CASSIAGGTTDTQYF. CDR3 bases: TGTGCCAGCAGCATAGCGGGAGGGACGACAGATACGCAGTATTTT. V and J are TRBV11-2 and TRBJ2-3; 11 bases agree with TRBD2. Germline values: CDR1 SGHAT, CDR2 FQNNGV. The CDR3 is 15 residues long. After removal of 5 bases from V and 3 bases from J, the junction contained 4 bases not matched to a gene.

The gene calls are TRBV5-8 and TRBJ1-2; 9 nucleotides match TRBD1. After removal of 3 bases from V and 0 bases from J, the junction contained 6 bases not matched to a gene. The CDR3 is 16 amino acids. Germline-derived CDR1 and CDR2 are SGHTS and YDEGEE. CDR3 sequence reads: CASSYRTGASNYGYTF. The CDR3 DNA follows: TGTGCCAGCAGCTACCGGACAGGGGCATCTAACTATGGCTACACCTTC.

The V and J genes are TRBV28 and TRBJ2-3; 8 bases are shared with TRBD2. Trimming took 4 bases from V and 1 from J; bases not matched to a gene: 7. Germline CDR1 and CDR2: MDHEN and SYDVKM. The CDR3 spans 16 residues. The CDR3 sequence: CASSSTGGPGTDTQYF. The CDR3 DNA is TGTGCCAGCAGTTCCACGGGGGGGCCTGGCACAGATACGCAGTATTTT. The variable domain in full, completed from reference TRBV28 and TRBJ2-3, reads DVKVTQSSRYLVKRTGEKVFLECVQDMDHENMFWYRQDPGLGLRLIYFSYDVKMKEKGDIPEGYSVSREKKERFSLILESASTNQTSMYLCASSSTGGPGTDTQYFGPGTRLTVL.